This T cell receptor (beta chain) was found in a study of response to subunit inactivated influenza vaccine. Regarding the study as a whole: It was suggested by the authors that few new T cells are recruited by each seasonal influenza vaccination.

CDR3 length: 15 amino acids. Germline CDR1 and CDR2: MNHNS and SASEGT. The ends were cut back, 2 bases at V and 7 bases at J, with 15 bases in the middle. From the RT-PCR reads, TCRdb called clonotypes with MiXCR, one entry per CDR3 protein. Of about 180,000 distinct CDR3 sequences in the sample, approximately 8.7% were seen once. This clonotype was counted only a few times. Its matching antigen is unknown. The TCR was taken from a middle-aged man who received an inactivated influenza vaccine. This specimen consisted of non-naive T cells sorted from PBMCs, obtained on the day of vaccination. The chain uses TRBV6-1 and TRBJ1-5; D may be TRBD1 (6 bases). CDR3 in amino acids: CASSEFAVTGQPQHF. Written as DNA, the CDR3 is TGTGCCAGCAGTGAATTTGCCGTGACAGGACAGCCCCAGCATTTT.